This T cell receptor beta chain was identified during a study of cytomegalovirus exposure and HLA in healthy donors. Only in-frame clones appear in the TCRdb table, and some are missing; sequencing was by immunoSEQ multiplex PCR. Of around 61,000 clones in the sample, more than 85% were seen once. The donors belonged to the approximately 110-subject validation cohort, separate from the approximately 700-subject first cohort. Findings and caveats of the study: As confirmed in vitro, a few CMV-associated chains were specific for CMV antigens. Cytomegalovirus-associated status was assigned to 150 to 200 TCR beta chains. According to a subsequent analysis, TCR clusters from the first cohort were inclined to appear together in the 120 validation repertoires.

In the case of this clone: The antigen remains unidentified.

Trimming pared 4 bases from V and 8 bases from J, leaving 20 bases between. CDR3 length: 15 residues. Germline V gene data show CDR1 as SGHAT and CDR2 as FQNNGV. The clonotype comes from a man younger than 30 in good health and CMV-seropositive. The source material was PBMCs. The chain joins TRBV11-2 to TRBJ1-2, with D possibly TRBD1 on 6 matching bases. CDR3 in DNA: TGTGCCAGCAGCTCAACAGGGAAGGTTATTCGGGGCTACACCTTC. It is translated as CASSSTGKVIRGYTF.